This T cell receptor (beta chain) was retrieved from a study of blood T cell repertoires in COVID-19. Study details: Donors in the United States, Italy and Spain gave samples during acute or convalescent COVID-19. T cells, B-cell-depleted T cells, or PBMCs provided the cDNA or gDNA that served as material.

Per the germline V gene, CDR1 is SGHRS and CDR2 is YFSETQ. The CDR3 runs 17 residues. V was clipped by 3 bases and J by 5 bases; unmatched bases: 13. Under the authors' procedure: Estimation of nucleated cell counts relied on the amplification of reference gene primers. Clones were sequenced by immunoSEQ multiplex PCR, and TCRdb holds only the in-frame ones, with some missing. V and J calls and clone size are given by that table; D and trimming were obtained from the DNA. Of about 100,000 clones listed, around 92% are singletons. The sequence derives from a man aged 45-60 years with active COVID-19. The chain joins TRBV5-1 to TRBJ2-3, with 9 bases identical to TRBD2. What was sequenced was peripheral blood. This chain's CDR3 is CASSSRGSGSWRDTQYF. The CDR3 nucleotides read TGCGCCAGCAGCTCAAGAGGTAGCGGGAGTTGGAGAGATACGCAGTATTTT.